These 19 T cell receptor beta chains came from one sample sequenced in a study of CDR3 diversity in severe acne. TCRdb independently ran MiXCR on the PCR reads; one entry per CDR3 protein. The sample lists some 90,000 distinct CDR3 sequences, over 45% occurring once. The sequenced sample was blood. The receptors were gathered from a male donor in good health, serving as a control.

This clonotype is medium-sized within its sample. The chain has TRBV12-3 or TRBV12-4 and TRBJ2-7; D perhaps matches TRBD1 (6 bases). Trimming took 6 bases from V and 3 from J, leaving 12 bases between them. CDR3 length: 13 residues. The CDR3 DNA is TGTGCCAGCAGCCGCGGACAGAACTACGAGCAGTACTTC. Residues: CASSRGQNYEQYF.

The chain joins TRBV5-5 to TRBJ1-5, with no clear D. V was trimmed by 6 bases and J by 1 base, leaving 11 bases between them. The germline V gene encodes CDR1 SGHKS and CDR2 YYEKEE (reference sequence). The CDR3 has 14 residues. The DNA for the CDR3 is TGTGCCAGCACCCTTTTAGGGAGCAATCAGCCCCAGCATTTT. Translating gives CASTLLGSNQPQHF.

With respect to this clonotype: This may be a read error: a much more frequent sequence differs by one nucleotide. The conserved phenylalanine or tryptophan is not found at the CDR3 terminus, so this likely reflects a read error. The genes are TRBV5-1 and TRBJ1-5, with D possibly TRBD1 on 5 matching bases. CDR1 and CDR2 from the germline V gene are SGHRS and YFSETQ. The CDR3 has 14 residues. Trimming pared 3 bases from V and 7 bases from J, leaving 14 bases between. The CDR3, as DNA: TGCGCCAGCAGCTGGGGGGGGTTGGGGCAGCCCCAGCATTCT. It specifies CASSWGGLGQPQHS.

In this sample, this clonotype turned up a few times. The V and J genes are TRBV7-8 and TRBJ2-7, with no clear D. V dropped 5 bases and J dropped 2 bases, with 16 bases sitting between them. Germline CDR1 reads SGHVS; CDR2 reads FQNEAQ. This CDR3 comprises 15 residues. Here the CDR3 reads CASSPEPARTYEQYF. The DNA for the CDR3 is TGTGCCAGCAGCCCTGAACCAGCCAGAACCTACGAGCAGTACTTC.

This chain connects TRBV7-8 to TRBJ2-7, with TRBD2 matching 8 bases. CDR1 and CDR2 (germline): SGHVS, FQNEAQ. The junction had 5 bases not matched to a gene; V was cut back by 5 bases and J by 2 bases. The CDR3 has 14 amino acids. CDR3 region: CASSTTSGTYEQYF. The CDR3 DNA is TGTGCCAGCAGCACAACTAGCGGAACCTACGAGCAGTACTTC.

The rearrangement joins TRBV7-3 to TRBJ2-3; D ambiguous. Germline V gene lookup returns CDR1 SGHTA and CDR2 FQGTGA. Trimming shortened V by 2 bases and J by 2 bases, and 8 bases separated the two germline ends. This CDR3 spans 14 amino acids. The CDR3 spells CASSLGHSTDTQYF. CDR3 in DNA: TGTGCCAGCAGCTTAGGCCACTCCACAGATACGCAGTATTTT.

This chain uses TRBV7-8 with TRBJ1-1, with 11 nucleotides matching TRBD1. V gave up 8 bases and J gave up 3 bases; unmatched junction bases: 8. The CDR3 sequence is 15 residues long. Germline values: CDR1 SGHVS, CDR2 FQNEAQ. The CDR3, as DNA: TGTGCCAGCGGACCGGGGGGACAGGGGGACACTGAAGCTTTCTTT. Its translation: CASGPGGQGDTEAFF.

The J gene is TRBJ1-2, the V gene TRBV6-5; D is undetermined. Germline V gene lookup returns CDR1 MNHEY and CDR2 SVGAGI. V was clipped by 6 bases and J by 7 bases, with 33 bases between them. The CDR3 runs 19 residues. The CDR3 coding sequence is TGTGCCAGCAGGCGGGGTACGAACACCGGGGAGTGGGCCGGTATTGGCTACACCTTC. Translated, it gives CASRRGTNTGEWAGIGYTF.

With regard to this clonotype: It is unclear where the CDR3 begins or ends on the DNA, so no DNA is shown, and the CDR3 is as TCRdb lists it. CDR3 sequence reads: CSASMGEKLFFGSGTQYF. The chain couples TRBV20-1 to TRBJ2-5; the listed D gene, TRBD2, was not tested against the DNA. The CDR3 contains 18 residues when both ends are counted. The germline CDR1 and CDR2 sequences are DFQATT and SNEGSKA (reference sequence).

As concerns this clonotype: One end of the junction varies from germline; a read error may be responsible. The V gene is TRBV24-1, the J gene TRBJ2-7; tentative D call: TRBD1 (5 bases). The J call is in doubt because the DNA end fits TRBJ2-5 better. Germline values: CDR1 KGHDR, CDR2 SFDVKD. This CDR3 has 13 amino acids. The CDR3 DNA is TGTGCCAGCAGTTATTCAGGGTTGGAGACCCAGTACTTC. Amino acid sequence: CASSYSGLETQYF.

This clonotype was picked up a small number of times. With a much larger clone just one base away, this may be a read error. V usage is TRBV6-1 and J usage is TRBJ2-7; D possibly corresponds to TRBD2 (6 bases). Trimming pared 6 bases from V and 2 bases from J, leaving 14 bases between. Germline CDR1 reads MNHNS; CDR2 reads SASEGT. The CDR3 runs to 14 residues. The CDR3 spells CASSPGLLAYEQYF. In DNA form, the CDR3 reads TGTGCCAGCAGCCCGGGACTCTTAGCCTACGAGCAGTACTTC.

For this clonotype: At one boundary the junction diverges from the germline segment, which might be a read error. The chain couples TRBV5-1 to TRBJ2-5; TRBD2 matches 8 bases. CDR1 is SGHRS, CDR2 YFSETQ, per germline. This CDR3 comprises 14 residues. The CDR3: CASSLGLAGGTQYF. CDR3 DNA: TGTGCCAGCAGCTTGGGGCTAGCGGGCGGAACCCAGTACTTC.

The J gene is TRBJ2-7, the V gene TRBV19, with 10 nucleotides matching TRBD2. Germline CDR1 and CDR2: LNHDA and SQIVND (reference sequence). V lost 6 bases, J lost 4 bases, and 6 bases stayed unmatched. The CDR3 totals 14 residues. The CDR3 nucleotides read TGTGCCAGTAGCCCTAGCGGGAGTTGGTACGAGCAGTACTTC. Translating it yields CASSPSGSWYEQYF.

Here the CDR3 reads CASSSGREISYEQYF. For the CDR3, the DNA is TGTGCCAGCTCAAGTGGGCGGGAGATCTCCTACGAGCAGTACTTC. This chain joins TRBV7-9 and TRBJ2-7, with TRBD2 identical over 7 bases. V gave up 8 bases and J gave up 0 bases; unmatched junction bases: 10. The CDR3 loop spans 15 amino acids. Germline CDR1 is SEHNR and CDR2 is FQNEAQ (reference sequence).

To note about this clonotype: Germline and junction disagree at one end, which may indicate a read error. V gene TRBV5-5 combines with J gene TRBJ2-5, with D maybe TRBD2 (5 bases). The CDR3 extends over 16 amino acids. Germline V CDR1 and CDR2: SGHKS, YYEKEE (reference sequence). The DNA of the CDR3 is TGCGCCAGCAGCTACCTCCTGGGGAGCGGCGAAGAGACCCAGTACTTC. This codes for CASSYLLGSGEETQYF.

At least ten counts were recorded for this clonotype. The chain recombines TRBV6-5 with TRBJ1-4; D gene ambiguous. The V gene lost 7 bases and the J gene lost 8 bases, with 17 bases spanning the gap. Germline-derived CDR1 and CDR2 are MNHEY and SVGAGI. CDR3 length: 14 amino acids. CDR3 in DNA: TGTGCCAGCACCACGATACATGCGGGGGAAAAACTGTTTTTT. As protein: CASTTIHAGEKLFF.

This chain links TRBV25-1 with TRBJ2-7; 9 bases match TRBD1. The J call may not be correct, given that the DNA end is closer to TRBJ2-1. The CDR3 loop spans 15 amino acids. Germline values: CDR1 MGHDK, CDR2 SYGVNS. CDR3 coding DNA: TGTGCCAGCAGGGCCCGGGACAGGGAGGACGATGAGCAGTTCTTC. Its protein is CASRARDREDDEQFF.

The chain is built from TRBV24-1 and TRBJ1-1; TRBD1 agrees at 11 bases. V lost 4 bases and J lost 3; bases outside the gene matches: 3. Germline values: CDR1 KGHDR, CDR2 SFDVKD. The CDR3 is 15 residues long. The CDR3: CATSDRDRGDTEAFF. The CDR3 bases are TGTGCCACCAGTGACCGGGACAGGGGGGACACTGAAGCTTTCTTT.

The CDR3 loop reads CATAWGQRDSYEQYF. DNA of the CDR3: TGTGCCACCGCCTGGGGGCAAAGGGACTCCTACGAGCAGTACTTC. The chain joins TRBV6-6 to TRBJ2-7; maybe TRBD1 (6 bases). CDR3 length: 15 amino acids. V shed 10 bases and J shed 0 bases, with 19 bases lying between them. Germline loops: CDR1 MNHNY, CDR2 SVGAGI (reference sequence).